This T cell receptor (beta chain) emerged from a study of T cells in Graves' hyperthyroidism and ophthalmopathy. Patients aged 18 to 65 had newly diagnosed hyperthyroidism lasting under 2 months. Investigators excluded patients with uncontrolled infection, other autoimmune disease, pregnancy or lactation. Blood was sampled at initial diagnosis of hyperthyroidism, prior to onset of any ophthalmopathy symptoms. From germline, CDR1 is SGHRS and CDR2 YFSETQ. The CDR3 contains 14 residues. With 5 bases clipped from V and 0 bases from J, the junction kept 4 bases outside the gene matches. There were TCR beta CDR3 regions amplified from RNA transcripts. Researchers ran a first-round RT-PCR on the TCR CDR3 using the HTBI primer set. TCRdb called the multiplex PCR reads again in MiXCR, with one record for every CDR3 protein. Of about 270,000 distinct CDR3 sequences in the sample, 20% to 30% were seen once. Study-level results: Within blood appeared most thyroid clonotypes that had expanded above 0.001.

The table lists this clonotype with many counts. The antigen is not known. The sequence came from a man in his forties or fifties with Graves' hyperthyroidism that later progressed to Graves' ophthalmopathy. The rearrangement joins TRBV5-1 to TRBJ2-7; TRBD1 matches at 8 bases. Sequences were obtained from blood. The CDR3 loop reads CASRTGTGSYEQYF. CDR3 in DNA: TGCGCCAGCAGAACCGGGACAGGCTCCTACGAGCAGTACTTC.